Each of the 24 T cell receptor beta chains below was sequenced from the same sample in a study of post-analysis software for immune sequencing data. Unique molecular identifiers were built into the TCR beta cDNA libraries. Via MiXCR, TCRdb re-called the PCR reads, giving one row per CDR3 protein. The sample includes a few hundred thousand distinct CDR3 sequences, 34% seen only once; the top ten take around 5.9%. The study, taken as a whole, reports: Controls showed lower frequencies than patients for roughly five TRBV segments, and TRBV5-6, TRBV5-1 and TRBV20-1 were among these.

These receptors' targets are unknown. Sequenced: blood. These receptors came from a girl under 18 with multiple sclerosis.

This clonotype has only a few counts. The CDR3 DNA follows: TGTGCCAGCAGCTTACACGGGGGGTATTACAATGAGCAGTTCTTC. As protein: CASSLHGGYYNEQFF. V usage is TRBV5-6 and J usage is TRBJ2-1; TRBD2 matches at 7 bases. Germline CDR1 SGHDT, CDR2 YYEEEE. The CDR3 extends over 15 amino acids. V shed 2 bases, J shed 4 bases, and the junction held 6 bases outside the gene matches.

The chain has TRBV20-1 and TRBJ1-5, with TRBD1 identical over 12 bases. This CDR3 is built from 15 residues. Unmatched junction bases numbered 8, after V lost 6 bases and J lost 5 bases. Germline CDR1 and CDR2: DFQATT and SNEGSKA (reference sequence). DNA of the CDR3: TGCAGTGCGACGCCCGGGACAGGGGGCGATCAGCCCCAGCATTTT. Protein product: CSATPGTGGDQPQHF.

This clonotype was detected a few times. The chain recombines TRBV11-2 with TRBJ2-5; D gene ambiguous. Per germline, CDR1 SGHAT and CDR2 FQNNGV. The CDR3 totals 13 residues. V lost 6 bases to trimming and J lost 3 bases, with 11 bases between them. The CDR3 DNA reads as TGTGCCAGCAGATTAACTCGGGAAGAGACCCAGTACTTC. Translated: CASRLTREETQYF.

This CDR3 is CASSTIGSNEKLFF. For the CDR3, the DNA is TGTGCCAGCAGCACTATCGGGAGTAATGAAAAACTGTTTTTT. The chain joins TRBV7-6 to TRBJ1-4; no clear D gene. The CDR3 length is 14 residues. Trimming cost V 5 bases and J 4 bases, with 11 bases left between them. The germline V gene encodes CDR1 SGHVS and CDR2 FNYEAQ.

CDR3 DNA: TGTGCCAGCAGCCAAGATTTTTCGGGCAAAACAGGGGCCTATGGCTACACCTTC. Translating it yields CASSQDFSGKTGAYGYTF. The chain carries TRBV14 and TRBJ1-2; 7 bases map to TRBD1. J gave up 4 bases and V 0 bases, and 14 bases lay outside the gene matches. The CDR3 contains 18 residues. Germline loops: CDR1 SGHDN, CDR2 FVKESK.

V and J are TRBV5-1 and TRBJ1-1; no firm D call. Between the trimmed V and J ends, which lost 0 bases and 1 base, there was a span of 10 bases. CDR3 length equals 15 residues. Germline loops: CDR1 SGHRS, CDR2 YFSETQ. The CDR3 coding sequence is TGCGCCAGCAGCTTGGAATCAGGAGAGAACACTGAAGCTTTCTTT. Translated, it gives CASSLESGENTEAFF.

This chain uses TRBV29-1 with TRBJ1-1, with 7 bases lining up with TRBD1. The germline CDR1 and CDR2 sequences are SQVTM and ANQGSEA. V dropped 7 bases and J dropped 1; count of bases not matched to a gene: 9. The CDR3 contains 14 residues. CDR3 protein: CSASRQGKNTEAFF. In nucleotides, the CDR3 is TGCAGCGCAAGTAGACAGGGTAAGAACACTGAAGCTTTCTTT.

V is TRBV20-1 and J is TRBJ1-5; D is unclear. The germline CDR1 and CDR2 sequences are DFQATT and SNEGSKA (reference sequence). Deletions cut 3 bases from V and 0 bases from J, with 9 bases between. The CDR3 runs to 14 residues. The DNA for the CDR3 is TGCAGTGCTAGTCCTGGGTATAGCAATCAGCCCCAGCATTTT. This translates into CSASPGYSNQPQHF.

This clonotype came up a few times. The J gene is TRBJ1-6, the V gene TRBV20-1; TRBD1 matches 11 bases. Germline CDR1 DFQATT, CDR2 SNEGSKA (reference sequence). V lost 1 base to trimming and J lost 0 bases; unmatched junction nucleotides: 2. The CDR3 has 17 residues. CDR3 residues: CSARAGTGGSYNSPLHF. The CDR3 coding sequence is TGCAGTGCTAGAGCTGGGACAGGGGGCTCCTATAATTCACCCCTCCACTTT.

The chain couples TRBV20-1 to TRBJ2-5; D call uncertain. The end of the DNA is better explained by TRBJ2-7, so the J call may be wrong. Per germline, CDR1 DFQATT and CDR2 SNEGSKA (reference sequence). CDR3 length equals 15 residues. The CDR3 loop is CSARDDGRPAYEQYF. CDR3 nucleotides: TGCAGTGCTAGAGATGACGGAAGGCCGGCCTACGAGCAGTACTTC.

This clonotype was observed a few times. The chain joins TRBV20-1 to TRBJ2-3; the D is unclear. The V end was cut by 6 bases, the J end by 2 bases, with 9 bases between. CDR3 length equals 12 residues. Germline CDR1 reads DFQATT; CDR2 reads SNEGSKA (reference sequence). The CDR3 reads CSAQTPTDTQYF. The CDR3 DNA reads TGCAGTGCGCAGACTCCCACAGATACGCAGTATTTT.

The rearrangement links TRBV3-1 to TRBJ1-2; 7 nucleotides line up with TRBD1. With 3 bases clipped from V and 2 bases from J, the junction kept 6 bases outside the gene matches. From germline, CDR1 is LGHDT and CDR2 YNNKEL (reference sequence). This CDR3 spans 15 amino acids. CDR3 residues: CASSHSDRVNYGYTF. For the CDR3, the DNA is TGTGCCAGCAGCCACTCCGACAGGGTAAACTATGGCTACACCTTC.

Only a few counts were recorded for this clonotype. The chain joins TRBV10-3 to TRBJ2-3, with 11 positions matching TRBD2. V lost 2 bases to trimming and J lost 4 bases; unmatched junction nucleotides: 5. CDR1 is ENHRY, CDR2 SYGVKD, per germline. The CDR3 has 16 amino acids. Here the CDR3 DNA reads TGTGCCATCAGTGAGGCCTCACTAGCGGGGGCAGATACGCAGTATTTT. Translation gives CAISEASLAGADTQYF.

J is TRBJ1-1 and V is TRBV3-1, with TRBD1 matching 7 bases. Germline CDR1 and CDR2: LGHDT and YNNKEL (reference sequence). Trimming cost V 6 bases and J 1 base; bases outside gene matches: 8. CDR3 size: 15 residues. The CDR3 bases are TGTGCCAGCAGGGATGGACAGGTTTGGAACACTGAAGCTTTCTTT. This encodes CASRDGQVWNTEAFF.

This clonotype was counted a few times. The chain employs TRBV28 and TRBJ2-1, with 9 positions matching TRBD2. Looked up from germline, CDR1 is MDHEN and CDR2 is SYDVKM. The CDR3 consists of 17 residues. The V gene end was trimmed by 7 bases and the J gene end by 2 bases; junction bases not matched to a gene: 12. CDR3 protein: CASTLWASGAPYNEQFF. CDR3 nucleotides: TGTGCCAGCACCTTATGGGCTAGCGGGGCACCCTACAATGAGCAGTTCTTC.

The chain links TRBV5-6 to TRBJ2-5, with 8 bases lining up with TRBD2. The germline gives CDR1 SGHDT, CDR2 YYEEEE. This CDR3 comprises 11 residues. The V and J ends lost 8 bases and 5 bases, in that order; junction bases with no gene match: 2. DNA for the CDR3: TGTGCCAGTGGGACTAGGGAGACCCAGTACTTC. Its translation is CASGTRETQYF.

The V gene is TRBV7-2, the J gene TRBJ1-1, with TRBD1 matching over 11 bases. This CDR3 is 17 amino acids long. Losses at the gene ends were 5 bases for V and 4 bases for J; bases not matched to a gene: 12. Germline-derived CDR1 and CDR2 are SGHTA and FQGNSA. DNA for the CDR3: TGTGCCAGCAGCCTACTCGGACAGGGGGCGGCCGGCACTGAAGCTTTCTTT. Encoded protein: CASSLLGQGAAGTEAFF.

The CDR3 bases are TGCAGTGCTAGACCCGACAGTATGAATTCACCCCTCCACTTT. It encodes CSARPDSMNSPLHF. The gene calls are TRBV20-1 and TRBJ1-6; TRBD1 is a possible D gene (5 bases). Trimming removed 2 bases from V and 7 bases from J, with 12 bases in between. The CDR3 is 14 residues long. Germline CDR1 and CDR2: DFQATT and SNEGSKA (reference sequence).

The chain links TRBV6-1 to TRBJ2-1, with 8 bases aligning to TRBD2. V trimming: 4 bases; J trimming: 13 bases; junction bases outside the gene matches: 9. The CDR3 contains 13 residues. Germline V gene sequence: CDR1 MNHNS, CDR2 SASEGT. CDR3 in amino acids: CASSGLAGTEQFF. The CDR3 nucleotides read TGTGCCAGCAGTGGGTTAGCGGGGACTGAACAGTTCTTC.

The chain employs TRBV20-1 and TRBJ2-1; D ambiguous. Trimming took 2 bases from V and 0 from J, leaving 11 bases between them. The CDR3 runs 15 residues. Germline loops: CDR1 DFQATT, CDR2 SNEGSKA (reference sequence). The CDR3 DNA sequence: TGCAGTGCTAGATACTATGTAAGCTCCTACAATGAGCAGTTCTTC. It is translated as CSARYYVSSYNEQFF.

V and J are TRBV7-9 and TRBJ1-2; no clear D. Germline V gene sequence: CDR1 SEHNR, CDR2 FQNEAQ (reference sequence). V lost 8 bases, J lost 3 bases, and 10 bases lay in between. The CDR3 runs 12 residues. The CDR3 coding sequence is TGTGCCAGCGGCCTCGGGGACTATGGCTACACCTTC. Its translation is CASGLGDYGYTF.

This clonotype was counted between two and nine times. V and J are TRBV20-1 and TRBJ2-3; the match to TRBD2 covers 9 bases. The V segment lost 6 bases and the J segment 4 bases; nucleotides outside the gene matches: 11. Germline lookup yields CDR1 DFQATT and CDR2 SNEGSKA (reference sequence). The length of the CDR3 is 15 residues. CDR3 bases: TGCAGTGCCAAGATGGGCGGGGGGGCCCCAGATACGCAGTATTTT. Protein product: CSAKMGGGAPDTQYF.

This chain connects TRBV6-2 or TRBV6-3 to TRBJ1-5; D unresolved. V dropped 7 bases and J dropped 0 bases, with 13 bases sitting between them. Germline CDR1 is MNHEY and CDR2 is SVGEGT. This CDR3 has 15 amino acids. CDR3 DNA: TGTGCCAGCAACCACCGGGATAATAGCAATCAGCCCCAGCATTTT. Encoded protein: CASNHRDNSNQPQHF.

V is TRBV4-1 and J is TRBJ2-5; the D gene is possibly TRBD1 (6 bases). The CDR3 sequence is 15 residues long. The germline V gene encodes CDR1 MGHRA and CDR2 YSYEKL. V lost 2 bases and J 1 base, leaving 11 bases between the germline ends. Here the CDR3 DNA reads TGCGCCAGCAGCCAAACAGACAGGAGCCAAGAGACCCAGTACTTC. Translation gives CASSQTDRSQETQYF.